Listed here are 14 T cell receptor beta chains from one sample, sequenced in a study of blood T cell repertoires in COVID-19 (TCRdb year 2020). Library preparation was by the immunoSEQ multiplex PCR assay. The source is immuneACCESS, and TCRdb retained only in-frame sequences with V and J called. Part of the clones is not carried over; for the studies checked, unresolved V genes explain less than half of this, and the remainder is unexplained. The sample table records over 600,000 clones; 70% to 90% of these occur just once. The ten largest make up roughly 0.25% of the sample. Sequenced: peripheral blood. These receptors were collected from a woman aged 18-29 years with acute or convalescent COVID-19.

The genes are TRBV7-3 and TRBJ2-2; 8 bases align to TRBD2. V lost 6 bases, J lost 0 bases, and 6 bases stayed unmatched. Germline V gene data show CDR1 as SGHTA and CDR2 as FQGTGA. The CDR3 loop spans 16 amino acids. The CDR3 coding sequence is TGTGCCAGCAGGAGCGGGGGCAGCACGAACACCGGGGAGCTGTTTTTT. Its protein product is CASRSGGSTNTGELFF.

The chain carries TRBV30 and TRBJ2-6, with 7 bases lining up with TRBD1. Trimming took 1 base from V and 2 from J; bases not matched to a gene: 11. CDR3 length: 18 amino acids. CDR1 and CDR2 from the germline V gene are GTSNPN and SVGIG (reference sequence). CDR3 sequence: CAWSGIVTGVAGANVLTF. The DNA of the CDR3 is TGTGCCTGGAGTGGGATAGTAACAGGGGTTGCTGGGGCCAACGTCCTGACTTTC.

The rearrangement links TRBV3-1 (or the pseudogene TRBV3-2) to TRBJ1-1, with D perhaps matching TRBD1 (6 bases). The germline V gene has CDR1 LGHDT and CDR2 YNNKEL (reference sequence). Trimming stripped 2 bases from V and 5 bases from J, with 12 bases between. The CDR3 length is 14 residues. CDR3 nucleotides: TGTGCCAGCAGCCAAATGGGGGCGCAGACTGAAGCTTTCTTT. It translates to CASSQMGAQTEAFF.

The rearrangement uses TRBV7-2 and TRBJ1-6; D ambiguous. Germline CDR1 and CDR2: SGHTA and FQGNSA. V lost 3 bases to trimming and J lost 9 bases, with 12 bases between them. The CDR3 is 14 amino acids. DNA of the CDR3: TGTGCCAGCAGCTTTGGTCAGTTACGTTCACCCCTCCACTTT. This encodes CASSFGQLRSPLHF.

The chain is built from TRBV29-1 and TRBJ1-2, with TRBD1 as a possible D gene (6 bases). The germline CDR1 and CDR2 sequences are SQVTM and ANQGSEA. V was clipped by 6 bases and J by 4 bases, with 12 bases between them. The CDR3 totals 12 residues. CDR3 sequence (DNA): TGCAGCGTCGCACAGGGATTCTATGGCTACACCTTC. This gives the protein CSVAQGFYGYTF.

The rearrangement links TRBV19 to TRBJ2-1, with a weak D call TRBD1 (5 bases). CDR1 and CDR2 (germline): LNHDA, SQIVND (reference sequence). Trimming shortened V by 8 bases and J by 6 bases, and 8 bases separated the two germline ends. The CDR3 is made up of 11 amino acids. Here the CDR3 DNA reads TGTGCCAGTCTTAGGGGCAATGAGCAGTTCTTC. Its translation is CASLRGNEQFF.

In DNA, the CDR3 is TGTGCCAGCAGCTTAGGGGTACGGACAGGCCCTAGGGAGACCCAGTACTTC. It yields the protein CASSLGVRTGPRETQYF. This chain links TRBV7-2 with TRBJ2-5, with TRBD1 matching over 7 bases. Germline values: CDR1 SGHTA, CDR2 FQGNSA. V was clipped by 1 base and J by 5 bases; unmatched bases: 13. This CDR3 is built from 17 residues.

This clone is a singleton in its sample. The CDR3 coding sequence is TGTGCCAGCAGCGTCCCTGGACTGGCATTCGGGGCCAACGTCCTGACTTTC. Translated, it gives CASSVPGLAFGANVLTF. The chain has TRBV9 and TRBJ2-6; D possibly corresponds to TRBD2 (5 bases). Germline assignment: CDR1 SGDLS and CDR2 YYNGEE. V dropped 2 bases and J dropped 4 bases, with 16 bases sitting between them. This CDR3 has 17 residues.

The gene calls are TRBV24-1 and TRBJ1-1, with a weak D call TRBD1 (5 bases). The CDR3 runs 14 residues. The V end lost 4 bases, the J end lost 3 bases, and 11 bases lay between the germline ends. Per the germline V gene, CDR1 is KGHDR and CDR2 is SFDVKD. CDR3 in amino acids: CATSEGGGDTEAFF. CDR3 DNA sequence: TGTGCCACCAGTGAGGGCGGGGGGGACACTGAAGCTTTCTTT.

Here the CDR3 reads CASSPRHRVGSGYTF. The CDR3 coding sequence is TGTGCCAGCAGTCCCAGACACAGGGTCGGTAGTGGCTACACCTTC. This chain joins TRBV27 and TRBJ1-2; weak D call: TRBD1 (6 bases). Germline V CDR1 and CDR2: MNHEY, SMNVEV (reference sequence). V lost 5 bases, J lost 7 bases, and 20 bases lay in between. This CDR3 is 15 amino acids long.

The chain employs TRBV20-1 and TRBJ1-2; D unclear. In germline, CDR1 is DFQATT, CDR2 SNEGSKA (reference sequence). The CDR3 totals 12 residues. The ends were cut back, 3 bases at V and 2 bases at J, with 7 bases in the middle. The CDR3 region has the DNA TGCAGTGCTAGTATTTCAAACTATGGCTACACCTTC. Its translation is CSASISNYGYTF.

V and J are TRBV4-2 and TRBJ1-4; D is unclear. The CDR3 contains 16 residues. Germline CDR1 reads LGHNA; CDR2 reads YNFKEQ. V was trimmed by 1 base and J by 0 bases, leaving 9 bases between them. The CDR3 DNA is TGTGCCAGCAGCCAAGGGTCAGTTACAACTAATGAAAAACTGTTTTTT. Amino acid sequence: CASSQGSVTTNEKLFF.

Regarding this clone: Other nucleotide sequences from this sample produce the same CDR3. This chain links TRBV2 with TRBJ1-1; D call uncertain. Trimming left V 5 bases short and J 2 bases short, with 9 bases between. Germline-derived CDR1 and CDR2 are SNHLY and FYNNEI. The CDR3 covers 13 residues. The chain's CDR3 is CASSSGLNTEAFF. The CDR3 DNA sequence: TGTGCCAGCAGTTCGGGTCTTAACACTGAAGCTTTCTTT.

The count of this clone is one. This rearrangement joins TRBV5-5 to TRBJ2-5; D is undetermined. This CDR3 is 13 amino acids long. Germline loops: CDR1 SGHKS, CDR2 YYEKEE (reference sequence). Trimming took 2 bases from V and 5 from J, leaving 10 bases between them. CDR3 DNA: TGTGCCAGCAGCTTCCCTATTCTCGAGACCCAGTACTTC. Protein: CASSFPILETQYF.